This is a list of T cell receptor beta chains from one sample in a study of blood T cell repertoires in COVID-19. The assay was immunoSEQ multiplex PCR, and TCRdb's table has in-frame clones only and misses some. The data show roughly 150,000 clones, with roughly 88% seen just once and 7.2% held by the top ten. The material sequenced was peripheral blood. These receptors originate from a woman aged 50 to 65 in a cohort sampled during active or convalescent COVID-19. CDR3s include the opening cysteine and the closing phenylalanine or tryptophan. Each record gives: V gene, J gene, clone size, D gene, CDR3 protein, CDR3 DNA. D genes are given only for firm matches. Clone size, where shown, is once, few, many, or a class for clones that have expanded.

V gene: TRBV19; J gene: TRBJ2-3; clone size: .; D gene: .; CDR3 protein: CASSPTKNPSTDTQYF; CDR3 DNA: TGTGCCAGTAGTCCAACAAAAAACCCTAGCACAGATACGCAGTATTTT
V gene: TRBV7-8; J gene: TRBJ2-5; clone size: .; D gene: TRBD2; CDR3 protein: CASSLVRGGTIETQYF; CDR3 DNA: TGTGCCAGCAGCTTAGTCCGCGGGGGAACCATAGAGACCCAGTACTTC
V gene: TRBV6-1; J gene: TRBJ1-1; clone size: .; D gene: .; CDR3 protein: CASSDASSGGWKTEAFF; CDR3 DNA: TGTGCCAGCAGTGATGCGTCTAGTGGAGGGTGGAAGACTGAAGCTTTCTTT
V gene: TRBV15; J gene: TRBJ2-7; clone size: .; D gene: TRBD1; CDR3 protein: CATSANTGVEQYF; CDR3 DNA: TGTGCCACCAGCGCCAATACAGGGGTAGAGCAGTACTTC
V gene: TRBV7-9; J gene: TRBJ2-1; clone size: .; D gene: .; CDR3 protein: CASSLETLGEQFF; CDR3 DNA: TGTGCCAGCAGCTTAGAGACTTTAGGTGAGCAGTTCTTC
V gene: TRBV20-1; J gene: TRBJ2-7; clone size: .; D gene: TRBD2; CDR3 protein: CSASRRLAGSYEQYF; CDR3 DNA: TGCAGTGCTAGTCGTAGGCTAGCGGGGTCCTACGAGCAGTACTTC
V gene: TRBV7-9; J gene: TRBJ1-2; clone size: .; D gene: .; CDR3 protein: CASSLASARVSYGYTF; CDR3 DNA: TGTGCCAGCAGCTTAGCTTCTGCCAGGGTTTCCTATGGCTACACCTTC
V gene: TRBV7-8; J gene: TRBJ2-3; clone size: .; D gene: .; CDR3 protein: CASSFRLDPSTDTQYF; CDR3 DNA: TGTGCCAGCAGCTTCCGACTAGATCCGAGCACAGATACGCAGTATTTT
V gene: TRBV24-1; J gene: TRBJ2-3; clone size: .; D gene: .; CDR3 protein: CATSVGGPDTQYF; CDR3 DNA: TGTGCCACCAGTGTTGGGGGCCCAGATACGCAGTATTTT
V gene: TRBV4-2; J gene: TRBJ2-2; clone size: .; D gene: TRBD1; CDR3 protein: CASSPPTGGDTGELFF; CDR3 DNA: TGTGCCAGCAGCCCGCCGACAGGGGGTGATACCGGGGAGCTGTTTTTT
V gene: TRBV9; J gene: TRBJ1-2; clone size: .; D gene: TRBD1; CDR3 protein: CASSDGRTGRGYYGYTF; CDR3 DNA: TGTGCCAGCAGCGACGGGCGGACAGGGAGGGGATACTATGGCTACACCTTC
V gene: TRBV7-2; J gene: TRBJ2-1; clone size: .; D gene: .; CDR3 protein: CASSLLFGDYEQFF; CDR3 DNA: TGTGCCAGCAGCTTACTCTTCGGAGATTACGAGCAGTTCTTC
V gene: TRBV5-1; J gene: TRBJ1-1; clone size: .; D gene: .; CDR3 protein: CASSLERVPDTEAFF; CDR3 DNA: TGCGCCAGCAGCTTGGAACGGGTTCCGGACACTGAAGCTTTCTTT
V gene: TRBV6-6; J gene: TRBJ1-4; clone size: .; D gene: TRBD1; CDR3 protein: CASRHRGYNEKLFF; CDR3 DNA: TGTGCCAGCAGACACAGGGGATATAATGAAAAACTGTTTTTT
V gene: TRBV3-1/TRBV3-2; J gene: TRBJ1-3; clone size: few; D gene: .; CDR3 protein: CASSQSSGNTIYF; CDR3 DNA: TGTGCCAGCAGCCAATCCTCCGGAAACACCATATATTTT
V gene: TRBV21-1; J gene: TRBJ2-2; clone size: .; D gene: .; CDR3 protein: CASSKEVRVENTGELFF; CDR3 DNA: TGTGCCAGCAGCAAAGAAGTGCGGGTGGAAAACACCGGGGAGCTGTTTTTT
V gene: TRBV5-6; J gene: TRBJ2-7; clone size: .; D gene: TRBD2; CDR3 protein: CASSLFGGGRFGSEQYF; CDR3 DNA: TGTGCCAGCAGCTTGTTCGGGGGGGGCCGTTTCGGGTCCGAGCAGTACTTC
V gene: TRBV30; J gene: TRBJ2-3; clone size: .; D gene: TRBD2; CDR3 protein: CAWSVLGRTSSDTQYF; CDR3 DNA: TGTGCCTGGAGTGTACTAGGAAGGACTAGCTCAGATACGCAGTATTTT
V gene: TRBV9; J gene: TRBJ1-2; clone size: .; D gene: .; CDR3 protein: CASGDAEASGGYTF; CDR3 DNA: TGTGCCAGCGGAGACGCCGAGGCATCCGGTGGCTACACCTTC
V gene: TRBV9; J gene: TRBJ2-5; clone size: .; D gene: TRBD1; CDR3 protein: CASSIRDRVQETQYF; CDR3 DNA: TGTGCCAGCAGCATCCGGGACAGGGTCCAAGAGACCCAGTACTTC
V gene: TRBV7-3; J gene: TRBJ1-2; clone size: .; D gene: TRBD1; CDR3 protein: CASSTTGTGRYGYTF; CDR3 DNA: TGTGCCAGCAGCACGACCGGGACAGGGCGGTATGGCTACACCTTC
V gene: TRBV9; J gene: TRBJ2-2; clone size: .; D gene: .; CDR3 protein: CASSVAYGFGELFF; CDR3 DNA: TGTGCCAGCAGCGTAGCTTACGGGTTCGGGGAGCTGTTTTTT
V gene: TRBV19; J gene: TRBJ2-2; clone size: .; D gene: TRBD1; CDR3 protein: CASSLAGQGSGELFF; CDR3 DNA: TGTGCCAGTAGTCTCGCGGGACAGGGGTCCGGGGAGCTGTTTTTT
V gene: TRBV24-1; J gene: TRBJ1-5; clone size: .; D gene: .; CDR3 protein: CATSDRRYGQPQHF; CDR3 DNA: TGTGCCACCAGTGACCGCCGGTATGGTCAGCCCCAGCATTTT
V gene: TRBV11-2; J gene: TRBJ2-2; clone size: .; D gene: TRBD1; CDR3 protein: CASSPQGATGELFF; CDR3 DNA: TGTGCCAGCAGCCCTCAGGGGGCGACCGGGGAGCTGTTTTTT
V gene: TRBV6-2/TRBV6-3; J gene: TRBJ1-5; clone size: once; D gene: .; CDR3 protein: CASSYETVQPQHF; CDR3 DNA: TGTGCCAGCAGTTACGAGACAGTCCAGCCCCAGCATTTT
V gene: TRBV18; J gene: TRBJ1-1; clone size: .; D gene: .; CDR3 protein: CASSPPGATDMNTEAFF; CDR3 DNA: TGTGCCAGCTCACCACCGGGTGCGACAGATATGAACACTGAAGCTTTCTTT
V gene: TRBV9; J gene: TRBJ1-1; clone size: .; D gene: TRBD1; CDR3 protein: CASSTGTGGTEAFF; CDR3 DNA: TGTGCCAGCAGCACCGGGACAGGAGGTACTGAAGCTTTCTTT
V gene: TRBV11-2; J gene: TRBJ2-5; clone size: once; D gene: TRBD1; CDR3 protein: CASSLSTGQETQYF; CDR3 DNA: TGTGCCAGCAGCTTATCGACAGGGCAAGAGACCCAGTACTTC
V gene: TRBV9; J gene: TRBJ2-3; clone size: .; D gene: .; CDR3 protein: CASSVAQGLPGDTQYF; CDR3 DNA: TGTGCCAGCAGCGTAGCCCAGGGGCTCCCAGGCGATACGCAGTATTTT
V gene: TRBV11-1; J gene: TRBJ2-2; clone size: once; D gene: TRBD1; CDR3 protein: CASSPTGGPGELFF; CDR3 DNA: TGTGCCAGCAGCCCCACAGGGGGCCCCGGGGAGCTGTTTTTT
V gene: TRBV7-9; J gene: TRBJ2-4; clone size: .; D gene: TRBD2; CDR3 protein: CASSDQGLAINIQYF; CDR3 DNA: TGTGCCAGCAGCGACCAGGGACTAGCCATAAACATTCAGTACTTC
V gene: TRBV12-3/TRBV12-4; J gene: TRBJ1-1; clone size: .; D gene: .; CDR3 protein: CASSFFQEAFF; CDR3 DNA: TGTGCCAGCAGTTTTTTCCAAGAAGCTTTCTTT
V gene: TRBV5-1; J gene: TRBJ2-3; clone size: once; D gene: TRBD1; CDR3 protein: CASSLAAGGDTQYF; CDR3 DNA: TGCGCCAGCAGCTTGGCGGCAGGGGGAGATACGCAGTATTTT
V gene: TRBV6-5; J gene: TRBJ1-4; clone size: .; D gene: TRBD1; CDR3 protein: CASRTSGTGVEKLFF; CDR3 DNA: TGTGCCAGCAGGACCTCCGGGACAGGGGTCGAAAAACTGTTTTTT
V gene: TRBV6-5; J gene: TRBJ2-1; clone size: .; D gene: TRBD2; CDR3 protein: CASSSLAGGREQFF; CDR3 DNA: TGTGCCAGCAGTTCACTAGCGGGGGGGCGTGAGCAGTTCTTC
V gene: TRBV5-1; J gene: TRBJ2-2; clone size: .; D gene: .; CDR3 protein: CASSLDALGGGELFF; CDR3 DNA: TGCGCCAGCAGCTTGGATGCATTGGGAGGTGGGGAGCTGTTTTTT
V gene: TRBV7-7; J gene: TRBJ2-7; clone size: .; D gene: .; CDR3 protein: CASSLEPQDKQYF; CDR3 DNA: TGTGCTAGCAGCTTAGAACCCCAGGACAAGCAGTACTTC
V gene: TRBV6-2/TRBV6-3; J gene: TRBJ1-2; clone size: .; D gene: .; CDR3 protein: CASSYGSGSGGYTF; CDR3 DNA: TGTGCCAGCAGTTACGGTTCAGGGTCGGGTGGCTACACCTTC
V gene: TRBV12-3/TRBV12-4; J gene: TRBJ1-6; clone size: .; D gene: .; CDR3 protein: CASCLPGSPLHF; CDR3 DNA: TGTGCCAGCTGTCTCCCGGGTTCACCCCTCCACTTT
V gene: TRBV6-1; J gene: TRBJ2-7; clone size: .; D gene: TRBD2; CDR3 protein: CASSESRGRDEQYF; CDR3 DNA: TGTGCCAGCAGTGAAAGTCGGGGGAGGGACGAGCAGTACTTC
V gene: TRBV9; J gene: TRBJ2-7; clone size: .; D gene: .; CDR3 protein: CASSRDTSYEQYF; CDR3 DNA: TGTGCCAGCAGTCGGGACACCTCGTACGAGCAGTACTTC
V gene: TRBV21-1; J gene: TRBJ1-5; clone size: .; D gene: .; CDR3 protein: CASTIRPFIQTYSNQPQHF; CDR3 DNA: TGTGCCAGCACCATTCGACCGTTCATACAGACGTATAGCAATCAGCCCCAGCATTTT
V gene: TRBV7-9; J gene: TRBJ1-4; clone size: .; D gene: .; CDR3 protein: CASSGPEGWGANEKLFF; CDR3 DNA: TGTGCCAGCAGCGGTCCCGAGGGATGGGGAGCTAATGAAAAACTGTTTTTT
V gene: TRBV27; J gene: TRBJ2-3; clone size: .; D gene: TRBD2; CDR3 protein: CASSYGLVTDTQYF; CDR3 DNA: TGTGCCAGCAGTTACGGACTAGTAACAGATACGCAGTATTTT
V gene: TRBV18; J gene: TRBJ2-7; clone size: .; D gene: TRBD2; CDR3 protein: CASSPRGGYEQYF; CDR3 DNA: TGTGCCAGCTCACCACGGGGGGGTTACGAGCAGTACTTC
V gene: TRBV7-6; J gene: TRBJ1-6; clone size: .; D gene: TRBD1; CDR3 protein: CASSPKGQGYSPLHF; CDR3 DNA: TGTGCCAGCAGCCCCAAGGGACAGGGGTATTCACCCCTCCACTTT
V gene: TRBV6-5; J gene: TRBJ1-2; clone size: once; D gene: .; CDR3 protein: CASSLGQNYGYTF; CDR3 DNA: TGTGCCAGCAGCCTAGGACAGAACTATGGCTACACCTTC
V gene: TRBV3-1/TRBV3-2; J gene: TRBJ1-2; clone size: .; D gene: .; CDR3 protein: CASSGSNGYGYTF; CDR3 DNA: TGTGCCAGCAGCGGGAGTAACGGGTATGGCTACACCTTC
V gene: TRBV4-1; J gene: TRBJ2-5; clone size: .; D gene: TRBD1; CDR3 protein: CASSVPGQGKETQYF; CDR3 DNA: TGCGCCAGCAGCGTACCGGGACAGGGGAAAGAGACCCAGTACTTC
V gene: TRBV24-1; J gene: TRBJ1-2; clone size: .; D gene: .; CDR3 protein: CAVATVNYGYTF; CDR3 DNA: TGTGCCGTCGCGACAGTTAACTATGGCTACACCTTC
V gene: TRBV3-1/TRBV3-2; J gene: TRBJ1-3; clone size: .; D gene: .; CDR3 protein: CASSQVIGTGNTIYF; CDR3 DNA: TGTGCCAGCAGCCAAGTAATCGGGACTGGAAACACCATATATTTT
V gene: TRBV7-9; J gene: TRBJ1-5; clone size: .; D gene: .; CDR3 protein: CASSLTDQPQHF; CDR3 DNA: TGTGCCAGCAGCCTGACAGACCAGCCCCAGCATTTT
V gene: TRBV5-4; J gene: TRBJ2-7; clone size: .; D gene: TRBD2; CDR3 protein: CASSVSGASYEQYF; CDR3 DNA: TGTGCCAGCAGCGTTAGCGGGGCATCCTACGAGCAGTACTTC